This TCR beta chain comes out of a study of blood T cell repertoires in COVID-19. Looking at the study overall: The study drew acute and convalescent COVID-19 samples from the United States, Italy and Spain. The cDNA or gDNA used as material had been derived from T cells, B-cell-depleted T cells, or PBMCs.

This clone was observed a few times. Original methodology: Nucleated cell counts were estimated from reference gene primer amplification. Some clones are missing from TCRdb's copy, which holds only in-frame ones; the method was immunoSEQ multiplex PCR. The V and J calls and clone size come from that table; D and trimming were worked out from the DNA. The sample lists roughly 190,000 clones; 70% to 90% were seen once. The CDR3 length is 15 residues. Germline-derived CDR1 and CDR2 are LNHDA and SQIVND (reference sequence). With 0 bases removed from V and 6 bases from J, the gap between germline ends came to 12 bases.

This TCR was recovered from a man between 40 and 49 years old with active or convalescent COVID-19. The chain employs TRBV19 and TRBJ2-1, with a weak D call TRBD2 (5 bases). Input material: peripheral blood. CDR3 coding DNA: TGTGCCAGTAGTATAGACAGCGGTCCGTCCAATGAGCAGTTCTTC. Its protein is CASSIDSGPSNEQFF.